This T cell receptor (beta chain) was captured by sequencing in a study of cytomegalovirus exposure and HLA in healthy donors. V was trimmed by 10 bases and J by 2 bases, leaving 18 bases between them. There are 15 residues in the CDR3. Germline V gene lookup returns CDR1 SNHLY and CDR2 FYNNEI. 13 Jbeta primers and 60 Vbeta primers were used for the PCR. The assay was immunoSEQ multiplex PCR, and TCRdb's table has in-frame clones only and misses some. Of approximately 210,000 clones listed, about 87% are singletons. The rearrangement joins TRBV2 to TRBJ2-1, with TRBD1 as a possible D gene (5 bases). The sequencing sample was made of PBMCs. This receptor was taken from a woman aged 18-29 years in good health and CMV-seronegative. The CDR3 sequence is CAILRQTRTYNEQFF. CDR3 nucleotide sequence: TGTGCCATCCTAAGACAGACAAGAACCTACAATGAGCAGTTCTTC.